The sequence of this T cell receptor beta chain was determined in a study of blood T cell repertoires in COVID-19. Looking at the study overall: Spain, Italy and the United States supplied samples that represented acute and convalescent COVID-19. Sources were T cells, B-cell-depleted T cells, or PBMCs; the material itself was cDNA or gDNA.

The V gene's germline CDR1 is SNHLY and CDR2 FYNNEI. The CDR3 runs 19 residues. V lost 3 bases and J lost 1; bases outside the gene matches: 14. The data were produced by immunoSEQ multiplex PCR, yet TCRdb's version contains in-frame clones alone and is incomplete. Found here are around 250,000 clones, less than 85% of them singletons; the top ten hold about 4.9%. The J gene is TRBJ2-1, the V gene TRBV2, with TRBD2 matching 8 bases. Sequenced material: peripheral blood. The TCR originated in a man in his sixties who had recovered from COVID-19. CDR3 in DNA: TGTGCCAGCAGTGATGTTCGCGGGGGGCTCCCCGGGTCCTACAATGAGCAGTTCTTC. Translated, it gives CASSDVRGGLPGSYNEQFF.